A selection of T cell receptor beta chains follows, all from one sample in a study of CD8+ T cells in alopecia areata. Sequenced by immunoSEQ multiplex PCR; TCRdb stores in-frame clones only, minus some. The sample holds a few hundred thousand clones, under 75% seen once. Material: CD4+ T cells sorted from blood, obtained at week 4, from a patient treated with tofacitinib. Source of these receptors: a human donor with alopecia areata. Both conserved end residues are part of each CDR3. A D gene is named only where the DNA matches it firmly. The size entry is marked missing in some rows and otherwise reads once, few, many or a size class.

V	D	size	J	DNA	CDR3
TRBV29-1	TRBD2	.	TRBJ2-7	TGCAGCGTTGAAGATAATGACAGCGGGGGGAGCTACGAGCAGTACTTC	CSVEDNDSGGSYEQYF
TRBV5-1	TRBD1	.	TRBJ1-5	TGCGCCAGCAGCCCCGGGACAGAGAATCAGCCCCAGCATTTT	CASSPGTENQPQHF
TRBV5-1	.	.	TRBJ2-1	TGCGCCAGCAGCCTCGGACAGACCTACAATGAGCAGTTCTTC	CASSLGQTYNEQFF
TRBV28	.	.	TRBJ1-1	TGTGCCAGTGTACTGAACACTGAAGCTTTCTTT	CASVLNTEAFF
TRBV29-1	TRBD1	few	TRBJ2-1	TGCAGCGTTGAAAGACAGGGGGGACCCTACAATGAGCAGTTCTTC	CSVERQGGPYNEQFF
TRBV18	.	.	TRBJ1-2	TGTGCCAGCTCACCACCTGGGATACATAACTATGGCTACACCTTC	CASSPPGIHNYGYTF
TRBV7-2	TRBD2	once	TRBJ2-3	TGTGCCAGCAGCCTAGCGGGGGGGCAAAATACGCAGTATTTT	CASSLAGGQNTQYF
TRBV6-5	TRBD1	.	TRBJ1-5	TGTGCCAGCAGCCTGACAGGGGGAAATCAGCCCCAGCATTTT	CASSLTGGNQPQHF
TRBV18	.	.	TRBJ2-4	TGTGCCAGCTCATTCCAGGGGCCCTCAGCCAAAAACATTCAGTACTTC	CASSFQGPSAKNIQYF
TRBV9	.	once	TRBJ1-1	TGTGCCAGCAGCGTTGACTCGCGTGGGGAAGCTTTCTTT	CASSVDSRGEAFF
TRBV9	.	.	TRBJ1-1	TGTGCCAGCAGCGTAGCTACGGCGGAGAACGCTGAAGCTTTCTTT	CASSVATAENAEAFF
TRBV30	.	once	TRBJ2-7	TGTGCCTGGAGTGTAGGCCTTTCGAGCTCCTACGAGCAGTACTTC	CAWSVGLSSSYEQYF
TRBV10-3	.	few	TRBJ1-5	TGTGCCATCCGGGGGGCTTCGAATCAGCCCCAGCATTTT	CAIRGASNQPQHF
TRBV5-1	TRBD1	.	TRBJ1-1	TGCGCCAGCAGCGAACAGGGGCTCGAAGCTTTCTTT	CASSEQGLEAFF
TRBV27	.	.	TRBJ1-2	TGTGCCAGCAGTTTAGGTTGGGGAAACTATGGCTACACCTTC	CASSLGWGNYGYTF
TRBV30	.	.	TRBJ1-6	TGTGCCTGGAGTGTACCAGGGCCGTACTCACCCCTCCACTTT	CAWSVPGPYSPLHF
TRBV20-1	.	.	TRBJ1-1	TGCAGTGCCCCGTCGGGCACTGAAGCTTTCTTT	CSAPSGTEAFF
TRBV14	.	.	TRBJ2-5	TGTGCCAGCAGCCAGATTACAGGGATGGGGGAGACCCAGTACTTC	CASSQITGMGETQYF
TRBV27	TRBD1	.	TRBJ1-6	TGTGCCAGCAGGTCGACAGGGAGGGGGTATAATTCACCCCTCCACTTT	CASRSTGRGYNSPLHF
TRBV7-2	TRBD2	.	TRBJ2-7	TGTGCCAGCAGCACGGGACTAGCGCCCTACGAGCAGTACTTC	CASSTGLAPYEQYF
TRBV19	.	once	TRBJ1-5	TGTGCCAGTAGTATAGGGAGGGGAACCCAGCATTTT	CASSIGRGTQHF
TRBV2	.	.	TRBJ1-6	TGTGCCAGCAGTGAGTACGGGGTGGGGAATTCACCCCTCCACTTT	CASSEYGVGNSPLHF
TRBV30	.	.	TRBJ1-1	TGTGCCGGGGCCGAAGTGGGGAACACTGAAGCTTTCTTT	CAGAEVGNTEAFF
TRBV7-2	.	.	TRBJ1-5	TGTGCCAGCAGCTTAGTTTTGGGGGCGAGCAATCAGCCCCAGCATTTT	CASSLVLGASNQPQHF
TRBV7-9	.	.	TRBJ1-2	TGTGCCAGCAGCTTAGCAGGGGGCTATGGCTACACCTTC	CASSLAGGYGYTF
TRBV14	TRBD1	.	TRBJ2-7	TGTGCCAGCAGCCACCTACTGGGACAGGCAAGCAACGAGCAGTACTTC	CASSHLLGQASNEQYF
TRBV4-3	.	.	TRBJ1-2	TGCGCCAGCAGCCAAGAGGGGACGGATTATGGCTACACCTTC	CASSQEGTDYGYTF
TRBV30	TRBD1	once	TRBJ2-7	TGTGCCTGGGGTACCCGGAACAGGGGGCGCGAGCAGTACTTC	CAWGTRNRGREQYF
TRBV2	.	many	TRBJ2-7	TGTGCCAGCAGGGGCATAGGCTCCTACGAGCAGTACTTC	CASRGIGSYEQYF
TRBV14	.	many	TRBJ1-1	TGTGCCAGCAGCCAATACACTGAAGCTTTCTTT	CASSQYTEAFF
TRBV29-1	TRBD1	.	TRBJ1-1	TGCAGCGCCCGTACAGGGGGGGACACTGAAGCTTTCTTT	CSARTGGDTEAFF
TRBV9	TRBD2	.	TRBJ2-1	TGTGCCAGCAGCGTAGGGCGGGGGGCTCTCAATGAGCAGTTCTTC	CASSVGRGALNEQFF